The sequence of this T cell receptor beta chain was determined in a study of shared clonotypes between healthy human individuals (dated by TCRdb to 2020 to 2022). At the level of the whole study: A few men and two women, aged 18 to 49 years, made up the cohort. For each donor, three plates each were used for CD4 naive and CD4 memory, two plates were used for CD8 naive, and one plate was used for CD8 memory. To estimate repertoire size and how much clonotypes are shared between individuals, the study performed deep sequencing of blood TCR repertoires from roughly five healthy adults. Different laboratories and diverse techniques were used to prepare libraries and sequence TCR repertoires, to increase sequencing depth and limit assay-specific biases. Between about 0.94 and 8.9 billion PBMCs per donor were obtained by leukapheresis. What the study reported, not specific to this receptor: Because the study included a small number of donors, the genetic and exposure-history diversity represented was limited. Sharing across four donors was observed for approximately 5% of naive CD4, over 3% of naive CD8, about 2.5% of memory CD4, and around 0.4% of memory CD8 clonotypes. Clonotypes shared by all four sorted-subset donors showed higher generation probabilities than non-shared clonotypes. Sampling was limited to blood, and TCR repertoires in tissue likely differ from TCR repertoires in blood. Even with the large sequencing depth, rarefaction of the sorted-subset datasets indicated that sequencing was incomplete. Estimated clonotype richness was generally larger for naive than for memory subsets. Pairwise subsampling indicated that sequencing depth was expected to affect the degree of clonotype sharing among donors.

Using the deep immunoSEQ assay, multiplex PCR amplified TCR CDR3 regions from genomic DNA. For each cell subset, the extracted genomic DNA was distributed evenly across all wells of several immunoSEQ 96-well plates, and each plate served as one replicate. For sorted subsets, each replicate PCR was loaded with 200 ng genomic DNA, equivalent to 25,000 to 35,000 T cell genomes. The purified libraries were quantified using a Qubit 3.0 fluorometer, sized with a Bioanalyzer 2100, and then quantified again using the KAPA Library Quantification kit. A separate single-read 150-cycle Illumina NextSeq 550 flow cell was used to sequence each immunoSEQ 96-well plate. The study's own analysis went as follows. Because only junctional sequences without quality scores were contained in the immunoSEQ output, filtering matching that applied to full-length reads could not be performed. Sequences were annotated with PyIR, a Python wrapper for IgBLAST v1.9, using IMGT germline references to assign V/J genes and CDR3. Any read was removed if the V/J assignment was weak (E-value above 1e-6), the CDR3 was missing, or the read contained stop codons, out-of-frame junctions, or ambiguous translated residues. V3J clonotypes were defined as sequences sharing the same inferred V gene, J gene, and CDR3 amino acid sequence. The percentage overlap between two repertoires was calculated by dividing the number of shared unique clonotypes by the size of the smaller repertoire. RTK rarefaction, the Chao1 estimator, and Recon v2.1 estimates of unobserved clonotypes were used to assess repertoire richness. OLGA was used to compute generation probabilities for all TCRbeta clonotypes that the gDNA method yielded from four donors. TCRdb holds this immuneACCESS table with in-frame rearrangements only. Some clones are missing; in checked studies, unresolved V genes explain under half, and the rest has no known cause. V, J and clone size derive from that table, while D and trimming were established from the DNA sequence. The sample table contains 2,500,000 or so clones; only one count was recorded for around 94% of them. Roughly 0.15% of the sample belongs to the ten largest clones.

Here V drops 5 bases and J drops 6 bases, and the junction holds 10 bases not matched to any gene. Based on the germline V gene, the CDR1 and CDR2 sequences are MNHEY and SVGAGI. The CDR3 spans 14 residues, from the cysteine through the phenylalanine. The only DNA kept is the CDR3, 42 bases in frame from the first base. About this clone itself: What this receptor recognizes is not known. No per-base quality is available; no much larger clone lies one base away.

Donors were healthy HIV-negative adults with no recently reported acute infections or vaccinations. Only Caucasian adults living in Nashville, Tennessee, USA were represented among the donors. CD4+ T cells were enriched by magnetic negative selection, after which naive cells were positively selected on CD45RA and the negative fraction was taken as the memory subset. After blood collection by leukapheresis, PBMCs were isolated using Ficoll-Histopaque density gradient centrifugation and then cryopreserved in the vapor phase of liquid nitrogen. Purity and quantity of every magnetically sorted T cell population were checked by analytical flow cytometry. Each sorted fraction had its genomic DNA isolated and then quantified by UV absorbance on a Nanodrop 2000c.

The sequence came from a man aged 18 to 30 in good health. This chain joins TRBV6-5 to TRBJ2-7, with 7 junctional bases fitting TRBD1. Sequencing was done on a sample of naive CD4+ T cells sorted from blood. This specimen's cell subset or site label, interpreted: CD45RA+ positively selected. The sequenced DNA: TGTGCCAGCAGTACCGACAGGGTCACGGGCGAGCAGTACTTC. Its protein product is CASSTDRVTGEQYF.